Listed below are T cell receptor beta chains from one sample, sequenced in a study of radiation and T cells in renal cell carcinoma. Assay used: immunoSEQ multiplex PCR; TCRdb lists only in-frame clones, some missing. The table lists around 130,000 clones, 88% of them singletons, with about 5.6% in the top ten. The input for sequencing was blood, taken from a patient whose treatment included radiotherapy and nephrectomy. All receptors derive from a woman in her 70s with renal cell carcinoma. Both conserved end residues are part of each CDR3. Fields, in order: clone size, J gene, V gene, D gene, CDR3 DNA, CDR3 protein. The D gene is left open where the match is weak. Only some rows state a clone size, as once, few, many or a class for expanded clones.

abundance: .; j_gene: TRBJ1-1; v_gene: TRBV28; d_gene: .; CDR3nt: TGTGCCAGCAGTCGCGGGGGGGCGGTCACTGAAGCTTTCTTT; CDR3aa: CASSRGGAVTEAFF
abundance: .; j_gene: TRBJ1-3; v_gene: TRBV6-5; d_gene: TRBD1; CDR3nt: TGTGCCAGCGCCAGGGGGGTGTGGGGAAACACCATATATTTT; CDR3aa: CASARGVWGNTIYF
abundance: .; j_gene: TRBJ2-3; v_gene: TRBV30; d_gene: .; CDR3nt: TGTGCCTGCCTGACTTGGACTAGCACAGATACGCAGTATTTT; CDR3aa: CACLTWTSTDTQYF
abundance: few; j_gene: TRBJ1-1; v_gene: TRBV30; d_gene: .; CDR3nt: TGTGCCTGGAGGTCCGGAGGAGACACTGAAGCTTTCTTT; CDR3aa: CAWRSGGDTEAFF
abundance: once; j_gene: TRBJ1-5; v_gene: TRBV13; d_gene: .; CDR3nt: TGTGCCAGCAGTTATAGTGTTAGCAATCAGCCCCAGCATTTT; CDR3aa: CASSYSVSNQPQHF
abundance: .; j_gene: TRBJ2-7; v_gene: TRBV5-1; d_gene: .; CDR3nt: TGCGCCAGCGGCCGGGACGGATCCGGGGGCGAGCAGTACTTC; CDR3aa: CASGRDGSGGEQYF
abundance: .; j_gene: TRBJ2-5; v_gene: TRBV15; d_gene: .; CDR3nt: TGTGCCACCAGCCTCGGGCGGGACCAAGAGACCCAGTACTTC; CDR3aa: CATSLGRDQETQYF
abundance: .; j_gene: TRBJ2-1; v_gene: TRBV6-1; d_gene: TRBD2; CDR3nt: TGTGCCAGCAGTGAACAGCTAGCGGGGGGGCTCAGCTCCTACAATGAGCAGTTCTTC; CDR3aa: CASSEQLAGGLSSYNEQFF
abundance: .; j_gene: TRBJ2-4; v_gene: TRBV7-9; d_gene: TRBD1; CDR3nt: TGTGCCAGCAGCTTTTCCGGGACAGGGGGCATAGTGGCCAAAAACATTCAGTACTTC; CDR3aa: CASSFSGTGGIVAKNIQYF
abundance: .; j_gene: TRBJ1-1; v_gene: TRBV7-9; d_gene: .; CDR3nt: TGTGCCAGCAGCTTAGGGTCAGGGGTTACCACTGAAGCTTTCTTT; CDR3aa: CASSLGSGVTTEAFF
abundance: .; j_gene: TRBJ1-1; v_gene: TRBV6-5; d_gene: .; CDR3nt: TGTGCCAGCAGTTACTCGAGGGGAGGGGGGAACACTGAAGCTTTCTTT; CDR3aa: CASSYSRGGGNTEAFF